This T cell receptor beta chain was identified during a study of blood T cells in healthy people across ages. PCR was performed a second time for about 7 to 12 cycles using a sample-barcoded 5' primer and a J-beta primer mix. Via MiXCR, TCRdb re-called the 5' RACE reads, giving one row per CDR3 protein. The data contain approximately 900,000 distinct CDR3 sequences, around 49% of them seen just once; the ten biggest clones take up roughly 13%. The CDR3 length is 14 residues. With 0 bases clipped from V and 7 bases from J, the junction kept 7 bases outside the gene matches. Germline CDR1 DFQATT, CDR2 SNEGSKA (reference sequence).

The chain is built from TRBV20-1 and TRBJ1-2; TRBD1 matches 8 bases. The clonotype originates from a man younger than 40 in good health. The sequencing sample was made of blood. The CDR3 sequence is CSARDRGRRPGYTF. The CDR3 coding sequence is TGCAGTGCTAGAGACAGGGGGCGCAGGCCTGGCTACACCTTC.